This T cell receptor beta chain was captured in a study of shared T cell receptors in the human thymus. V lost 3 bases and J 0 bases, leaving 21 bases between the germline ends. Germline V CDR1 and CDR2: LNHDA, SQIVND (reference sequence). The CDR3 has 19 residues. Data came from immunoSEQ multiplex PCR; TCRdb stores just in-frame clones and leaves some out. The table lists approximately 580,000 clones, around 78% of them singletons. The same data also went into a second study, on human thymus T cells. That work contributes: Healthy Finnish infants undergoing corrective surgery for congenital heart defects were the donors. The thymus was resected at corrective cardiac surgery. In thymic and blood repertoires alike, V and J usage looked biased. What related research reported was that thymic repertoires overlapped highly among unrelated individuals.

The sample comprised thymocytes. This chain joins TRBV19 and TRBJ2-1, with D possibly TRBD2 on 6 matching bases. The TCR was taken from a boy under three years old with a congenital heart defect. Here the CDR3 DNA reads TGTGCCAGTAGTATCGGTCCCATCGGGAGTTTACGCTCCTACAATGAGCAGTTCTTC. Protein: CASSIGPIGSLRSYNEQFF.